This T cell receptor beta chain was identified during a study of vaccination and CD4 T cells after COVID-19. Treatment denoted: approximately 10-day PBMC culture with coronavirus spike peptide pools or control peptides (ViraFEST assay). Sequence data for DNA of cultured CD4+ T cells were generated by the Oncomine TCR Beta short-read assay. TCRdb reanalysed the PCR reads using MiXCR and keeps one entry per CDR3 protein. Of about 18,000 distinct CDR3 sequences in the sample, around 45% were seen once. Points on this clonotype: Its antigen is unidentified.

CDR1 and CDR2 from the germline V gene are ENHRY and SYGVKD. Trimming removed 3 bases at V and 3 bases at J, with 9 bases between. This CDR3 contains 14 residues. This clonotype was obtained from a human donor who had recovered from COVID-19. Source: CD4+ T cells from blood, cultured in vitro, taken after SARS-CoV-2 vaccination. This sequence joins TRBV10-3 and TRBJ1-5; D possibly corresponds to TRBD1 (5 bases). The CDR3 loop is CAISEGDDNQPQHF. In DNA form, the CDR3 reads TGTGCCATCAGTGAAGGGGACGACAATCAGCCCCAGCATTTT.